The source of this T cell receptor (beta chain) is a study of T cells after yellow fever vaccination. Using its own MiXCR run on the 5' RACE reads, TCRdb lists one record per CDR3 protein. The data show just under 600,000 distinct CDR3 sequences, with roughly 13% seen just once and around 15% held by the top ten. V was clipped by 4 bases and J by 4 bases, with 14 bases between them. The CDR3 is 14 amino acids. Germline assignment: CDR1 SGHRS and CDR2 YFSETQ. Study-level results: The secondary response was weaker but peaked faster, day 5 versus 15.

Turning to this clonotype: The antigen remains undetermined.

The TCR was taken from a man aged 25 to 45 who received the YFV17D yellow fever vaccine. The starting material was PBMCs, obtained on the day of the yellow fever booster vaccination. The genes are TRBV5-1 and TRBJ1-2; no clear D gene. CDR3 loop: CASSPPGSLYGYTF. The CDR3, as DNA: TGCGCCAGCAGCCCCCCGGGCTCTCTCTATGGCTACACCTTC.